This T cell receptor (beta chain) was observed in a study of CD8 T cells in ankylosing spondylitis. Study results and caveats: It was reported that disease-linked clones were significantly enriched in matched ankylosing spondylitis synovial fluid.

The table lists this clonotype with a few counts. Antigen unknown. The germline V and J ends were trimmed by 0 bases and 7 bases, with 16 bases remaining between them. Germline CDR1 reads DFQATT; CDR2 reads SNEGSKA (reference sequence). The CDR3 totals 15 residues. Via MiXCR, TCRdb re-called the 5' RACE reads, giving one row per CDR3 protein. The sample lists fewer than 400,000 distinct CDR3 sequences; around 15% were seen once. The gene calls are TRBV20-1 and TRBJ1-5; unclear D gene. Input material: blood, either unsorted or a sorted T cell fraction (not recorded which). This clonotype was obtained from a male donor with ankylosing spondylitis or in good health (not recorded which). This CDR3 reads CSARDQGPEGQPQHF. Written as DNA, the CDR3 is TGCAGTGCTAGAGATCAAGGCCCCGAAGGACAGCCCCAGCATTTT.